This is a list of T cell receptor beta chains from one sample in a study of human T cells and chemical hapten exposure. TCRdb re-called the RACE reads through MiXCR, storing one row per CDR3 protein. Here the sample spans a few hundred thousand distinct CDR3 sequences, 6% to 7% being singletons. The source material was whole blood, sampled in connection with sensitization to the hapten diphenylcyclopropenone (DPC). These TCRs come from a young woman with alopecia areata. Some clones in this sample may be carry-over from other donors' samples. Both conserved end residues are trimmed from each CDR3.

V gene	J gene	CDR3 protein
TRBV7-9	TRBJ2-7	ASSLEGSGGPLYEQY
TRBV24-1	TRBJ2-2	ATSDFRGANTGELF
TRBV4-3	TRBJ1-2	ASSQDRNNYGYT
TRBV6-5	TRBJ2-1	ASISPGGNEQF
TRBV6-5	TRBJ1-1	ASSYSSPGVNTEAF
TRBV20-1	TRBJ2-3	SARDQGPDTQY
TRBV5-1	TRBJ2-1	ASSLGTSGMDEQF
TRBV11-2	TRBJ2-3	ASSWYTDTQY
TRBV27	TRBJ1-6	ASSPSTGVRSPLH
TRBV5-1	TRBJ2-5	ASSSGLAGGLQETQY
TRBV7-2	TRBJ2-5	ASSLDNLETQY
TRBV5-1	TRBJ2-7	ASSLGQGHEQY
TRBV5-1	TRBJ2-7	ASSGTDVNEQY
TRBV19	TRBJ1-4	ASTGSGGEKLF
TRBV11-2	TRBJ2-3	ASSPLRGAWDTDTQY
TRBV11-2	TRBJ2-2	ASSLDVRNTGELF
TRBV7-9	TRBJ2-7	ASSLASGGLSEQY
TRBV4-3	TRBJ1-4	ASSQSWGREEKLF
TRBV20-1	TRBJ1-1	SAGPDGSTEAF
TRBV6-5	TRBJ2-6	ASTQSGSGANVLT
TRBV12-5	TRBJ2-3	ASGLNSGPTDTQY
TRBV27	TRBJ1-5	ASSPQPDDSNQPQH
TRBV7-9	TRBJ2-5	ASSLTGTTEETQY
TRBV7-2	TRBJ2-3	ASRFAGMATLY
TRBV6-5	TRBJ2-7	ASSEEQAYEQY
TRBV2	TRBJ1-1	ASRRGVEVNTEAF
TRBV7-4	TRBJ2-3	ASSSPGQTQIAY
TRBV20-1	TRBJ2-4	SATDRGKNIQY
TRBV11-2	TRBJ1-1	ASSLVRGLGAF
TRBV6-5	TRBJ1-1	ASSYEGVGTEAF
TRBV20-1	TRBJ2-4	SATPAGGVAKNIQY
TRBV7-9	TRBJ2-1	ASSVSGGALNEQF
TRBV13	TRBJ2-7	ASSSWTAGTYEQY
TRBV4-2	TRBJ2-1	ASSQDAAGRKFNEQF
TRBV6-4	TRBJ2-2	ASSDSQNTGELF
TRBV6-1	TRBJ1-1	ASSSPQDEAF
TRBV7-2	TRBJ2-7	ASSSQPSSYEQY
TRBV7-8	TRBJ2-5	ASSPDSFGTSGQETQY
TRBV6-2/TRBV6-3	TRBJ2-1	ASSYLGTSTNEQF
TRBV19	TRBJ2-1	ASSIVDRAEGEQF
TRBV28	TRBJ2-3	ASSLSRVTDVDTQY
TRBV6-6	TRBJ1-3	ASRHRGQGNTIY
TRBV7-8	TRBJ2-5	ASSLELTQY
TRBV28	TRBJ2-3	ASSTITDRGPTDTQY
TRBV2	TRBJ1-6	ASSPSMGQHINSPLH
TRBV7-9	TRBJ2-7	ASSLLLYEQY
TRBV20-1	TRBJ2-7	SARIGSYEQY
TRBV24-1	TRBJ2-7	ATSAVEKGRDEQY
TRBV7-2	TRBJ2-2	ASSSGTVTGELF